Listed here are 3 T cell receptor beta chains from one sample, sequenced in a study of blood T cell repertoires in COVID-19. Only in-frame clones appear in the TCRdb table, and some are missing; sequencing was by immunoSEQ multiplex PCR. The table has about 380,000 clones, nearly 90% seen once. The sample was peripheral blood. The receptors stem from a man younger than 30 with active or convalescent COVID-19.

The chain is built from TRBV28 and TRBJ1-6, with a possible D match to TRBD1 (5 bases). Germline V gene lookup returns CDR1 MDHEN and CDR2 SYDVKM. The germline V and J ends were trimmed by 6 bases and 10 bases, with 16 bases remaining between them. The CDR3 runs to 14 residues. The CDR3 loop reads CASRDPGEISPLHF. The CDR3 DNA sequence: TGTGCCAGCAGGGACCCGGGGGAGATATCACCCCTCCACTTT.

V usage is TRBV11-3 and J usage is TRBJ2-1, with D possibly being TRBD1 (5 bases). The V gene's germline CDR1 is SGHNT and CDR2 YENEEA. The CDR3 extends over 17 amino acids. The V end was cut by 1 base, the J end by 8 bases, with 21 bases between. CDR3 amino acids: CASSLGPRQPPQDEQFF. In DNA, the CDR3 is TGTGCCAGCAGCTTAGGCCCCCGACAGCCGCCCCAAGATGAGCAGTTCTTC. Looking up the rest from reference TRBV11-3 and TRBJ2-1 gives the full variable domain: EAGVVQSPRYKIIEKKQPVAFWCNPISGHNTLYWYLQNLGQGPELLIRYENEEAVDDSQLPKDRFSAERLKGVDSTLKIQPAELGDSAVYLCASSLGPRQPPQDEQFFGPGTRLTVL.

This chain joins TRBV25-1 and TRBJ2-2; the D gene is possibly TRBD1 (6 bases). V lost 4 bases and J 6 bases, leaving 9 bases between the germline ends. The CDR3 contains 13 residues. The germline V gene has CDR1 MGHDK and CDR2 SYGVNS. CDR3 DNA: TGTGCCAGCAGTGGGCCAGGGGCCGGGGAGCTGTTTTTT. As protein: CASSGPGAGELFF.